These 8 T cell receptor beta chains were all obtained from the same sample, sequenced in a study of T cell repertoires in cytomegalovirus infection (dated by TCRdb to between 2018 and 2020). Antigens for these TCRs are unknown. What the treatment or condition label conveys for this sample: in vitro stimulation with specific CMV peptide epitopes to enrich CMV-specific T cells. The run used an Illumina HiSeq 1500. Clones were called with MiXCR by TCRdb after fastp trimmed the public reads at Q25, and only in-frame beta chains were retained. Identical CDR3 proteins give one entry, which carries the most common genes and DNA. A total of about 830,000 distinct CDR3 sequences appear in this sample, approximately 29% of them only once. Together, the top ten hold 12% of the sample. The material was cultured CD8+ T cells from PBMCs, obtained from culture after CMV antigen stimulation. These receptors all stem from a human donor in good health (CMV status not recorded). Some clones in this sample may be carry-over from other donors' samples.

The CDR3 DNA reads TGTGCCAGCAGTTACTCGATACGCAGAAATCAGCCCCAGCATTTT. It yields the protein CASSYSIRRNQPQHF. V gene TRBV6-2 or TRBV6-3 combines with J gene TRBJ1-5; D unclear. The CDR3 spans 15 residues. V lost 0 bases to trimming and J lost 4 bases, with 10 bases between them. CDR1 and CDR2 (germline): MNHEY, SVGEGT.

The sample holds many counts of this clonotype. V gene TRBV28 combines with J gene TRBJ1-6; 8 nucleotides match TRBD1. This CDR3 has 15 residues. The trim removed 5 bases at V and 10 bases at J, leaving 10 bases unmatched. CDR1 is MDHEN, CDR2 SYDVKM, per germline. The CDR3 sequence is CASSKYRTGRSPLHF. The CDR3 nucleotides read TGTGCCAGCAGTAAATATCGGACAGGGAGATCACCCCTCCACTTT.

The chain carries TRBV15 and TRBJ2-3; D perhaps matches TRBD2 (5 bases). Deletions cut 1 base from V and 2 bases from J, with 13 bases between. Germline CDR1 and CDR2: LNHNV and YYDKDF (reference sequence). CDR3 size: 16 residues. Here the CDR3 DNA reads TGTGCCACCAGCAGAGTCCCCAGCGGAGCCACAGATACGCAGTATTTT. Protein product: CATSRVPSGATDTQYF.

The V and J genes are TRBV6-8 and TRBJ1-6; D call uncertain. Germline CDR1 reads MNHGY; CDR2 reads SAAAGT. The V gene lost 2 bases and the J gene lost 13 bases, with 6 bases spanning the gap. The CDR3 covers 11 residues. The CDR3 DNA reads TGTGCCAGCAGTTACGGCGGGCCCCTCCACTTT. It translates to CASSYGGPLHF.

This clonotype turned up a few times. This chain uses TRBV28 with TRBJ2-1; tentatively, D is TRBD1 or TRBD2 (6 bases each). CDR1 and CDR2 (germline): MDHEN, SYDVKM. The CDR3 is 16 residues long. V was clipped by 6 bases and J by 3 bases, with 18 bases between them. CDR3 sequence reads: CASRSSGAVFYNEQFF. As DNA, the CDR3 is TGTGCCAGCAGATCCTCGGGGGCCGTATTCTACAATGAGCAGTTCTTC. Full variable domain (missing parts from reference TRBV28 and TRBJ2-1): DVKVTQSSRYLVKRTGEKVFLECVQDMDHENMFWYRQDPGLGLRLIYFSYDVKMKEKGDIPEGYSVSREKKERFSLILESASTNQTSMYLCASRSSGAVFYNEQFFGPGTRLTVL.

The CDR3 DNA reads TGTGCCAGCAGCTTGGCGCAGGGGGTTTTTGTCGAGGAGCTGTTTTTT. Residues: CASSLAQGVFVEELFF. V and J are TRBV5-6 and TRBJ2-2; the match to TRBD1 covers 7 bases. There are 16 residues in the CDR3. Germline loops: CDR1 SGHDT, CDR2 YYEEEE. V was clipped by 0 bases and J by 10 bases; unmatched bases: 12.

The chain is built from TRBV7-6 and TRBJ2-1; D could derive from TRBD1 or TRBD2 (6 bases each). CDR3 length: 16 residues. Trimming stripped 7 bases from V and 0 bases from J, with 16 bases between. Germline CDR1 is SGHVS and CDR2 is FNYEAQ. In DNA, the CDR3 is TGTGCCAGCATCGGAGGAGGGGGGAGCTCCTACAATGAGCAGTTCTTC. Translating gives CASIGGGGSSYNEQFF.

J is TRBJ2-3 and V is TRBV6-2 or TRBV6-3; no firm D call. Germline V gives CDR1 MNHEY, CDR2 SVGEGT. Trimming pared 2 bases from V and 2 bases from J, leaving 8 bases between. This CDR3 is 14 amino acids long. The DNA for the CDR3 is TGTGCCAGCAGTTACCCACCATCCACAGATACGCAGTATTTT. Amino acid sequence: CASSYPPSTDTQYF.